This T cell receptor beta chain is drawn from a study of T-cell reconstitution after alpha-beta-depleted transplantation in children. Molecular barcoding with unique molecular identifiers was used for the TCRbeta library. Each CDR3 protein is one row after TCRdb ran MiXCR on the PCR reads. Of about 540,000 distinct CDR3 sequences in the sample, about 17% are singletons; the top ten hold 2.5% to 4%. The CDR3 runs to 14 residues. Germline CDR1 is SGDLS and CDR2 is YYNGEE. V dropped 0 bases and J dropped 0 bases, with 7 bases sitting between them. The chain recombines TRBV9 with TRBJ2-7; D is unclear. This clonotype was obtained from a human donor who donated a stem cell graft to a child with acute lymphoblastic leukemia. The specimen comprised PBMCs from the stem cell graft donor, sampled from the stem cell graft. The DNA of the CDR3 is TGTGCCAGCAGCGTAGCGGTGGGCTCCTACGAGCAGTACTTC. Its translation is CASSVAVGSYEQYF.